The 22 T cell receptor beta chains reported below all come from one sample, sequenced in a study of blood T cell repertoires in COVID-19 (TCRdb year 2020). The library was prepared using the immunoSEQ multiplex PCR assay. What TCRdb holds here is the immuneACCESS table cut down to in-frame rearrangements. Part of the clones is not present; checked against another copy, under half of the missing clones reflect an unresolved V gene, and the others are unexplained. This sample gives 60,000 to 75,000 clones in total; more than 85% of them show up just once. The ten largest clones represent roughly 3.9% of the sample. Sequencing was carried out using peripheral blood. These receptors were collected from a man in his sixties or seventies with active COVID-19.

CDR3 nucleotides: TGTGCCAGCAGCCCAAGACGTGGGGTAGGGGGACAGGGAATCTACAATGAGCAGTTCTTC. Its protein product is CASSPRRGVGGQGIYNEQFF. This chain links TRBV7-3 with TRBJ2-1, with 9 positions matching TRBD1. The CDR3 sequence is 20 residues long. V lost 5 bases and J lost 3; bases outside the gene matches: 20. Germline loops: CDR1 SGHTA, CDR2 FQGTGA.

Here the CDR3 DNA reads TGTGCCAGTGCCCATAACCGGGACAGGTCTGAAGCTTTCTTT. Translated, it gives CASAHNRDRSEAFF. The chain joins TRBV19 to TRBJ1-1; TRBD1 agrees at 8 bases. V was pared by 8 bases and J by 6 bases, with 11 bases of the junction left unmatched. This CDR3 is 14 amino acids long. The V gene's germline CDR1 is LNHDA and CDR2 SQIVND (reference sequence).

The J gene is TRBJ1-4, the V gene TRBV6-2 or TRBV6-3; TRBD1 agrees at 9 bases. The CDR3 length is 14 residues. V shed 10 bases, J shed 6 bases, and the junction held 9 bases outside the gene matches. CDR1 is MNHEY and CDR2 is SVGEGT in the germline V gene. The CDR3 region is CATTPTGGHEKLFF. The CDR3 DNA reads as TGTGCCACCACCCCGACAGGGGGACATGAAAAACTGTTTTTT.

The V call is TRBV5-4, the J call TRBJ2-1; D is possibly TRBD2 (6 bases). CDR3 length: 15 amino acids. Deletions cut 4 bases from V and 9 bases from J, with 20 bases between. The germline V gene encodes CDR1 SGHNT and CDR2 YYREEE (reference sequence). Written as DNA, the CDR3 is TGTGCCAGCAGCAGAATGACTAGTGGCACGGGTGAGCAGTTCTTC. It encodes CASSRMTSGTGEQFF.

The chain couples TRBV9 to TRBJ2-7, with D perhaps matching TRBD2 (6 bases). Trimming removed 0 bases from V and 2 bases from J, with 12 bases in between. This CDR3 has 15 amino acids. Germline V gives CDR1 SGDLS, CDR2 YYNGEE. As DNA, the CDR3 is TGTGCCAGCAGCGTAGGGGGGACGGGGGCCTACGAGCAGTACTTC. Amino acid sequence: CASSVGGTGAYEQYF.

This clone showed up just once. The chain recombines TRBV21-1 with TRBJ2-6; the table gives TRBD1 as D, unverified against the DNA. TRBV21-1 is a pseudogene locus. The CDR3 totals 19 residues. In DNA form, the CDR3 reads TGTGCCAGCAGCACGGGCAGGGGGCGCGGCCCCTCTGGGGCCAACGTCCTGACTTTC. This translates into CASSTGRGRGPSGANVLTF.

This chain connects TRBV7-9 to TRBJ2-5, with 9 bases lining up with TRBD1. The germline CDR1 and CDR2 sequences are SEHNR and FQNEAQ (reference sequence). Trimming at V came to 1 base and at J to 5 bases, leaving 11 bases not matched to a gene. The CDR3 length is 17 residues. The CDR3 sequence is CASSLGAGTGGAETQYF. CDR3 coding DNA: TGTGCCAGCAGCTTAGGGGCCGGTACAGGGGGCGCGGAGACCCAGTACTTC.

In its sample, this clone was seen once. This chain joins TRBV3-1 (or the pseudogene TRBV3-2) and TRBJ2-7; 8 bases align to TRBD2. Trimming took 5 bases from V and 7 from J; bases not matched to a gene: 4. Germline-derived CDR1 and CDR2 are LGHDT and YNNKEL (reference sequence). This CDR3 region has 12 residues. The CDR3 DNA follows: TGTGCCAGCAGCACGGGGGGGTGTGAGCAGTACTTC. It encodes CASSTGGCEQYF.

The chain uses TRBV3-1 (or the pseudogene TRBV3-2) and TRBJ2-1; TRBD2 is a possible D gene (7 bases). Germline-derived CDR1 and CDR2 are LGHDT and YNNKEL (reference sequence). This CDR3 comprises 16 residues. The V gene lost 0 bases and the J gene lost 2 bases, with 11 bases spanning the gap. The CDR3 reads CASSQEGGGPYNEQFF. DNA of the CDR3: TGTGCCAGCAGCCAAGAGGGGGGGGGCCCCTACAATGAGCAGTTCTTC.

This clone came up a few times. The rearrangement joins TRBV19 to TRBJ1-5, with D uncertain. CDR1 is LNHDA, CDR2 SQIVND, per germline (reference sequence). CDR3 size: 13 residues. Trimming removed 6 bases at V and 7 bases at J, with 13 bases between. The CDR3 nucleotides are TGTGCCAGTAGGCGCAACCTCGGGCAGCCCCAGCATTTT. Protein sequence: CASRRNLGQPQHF.

The CDR3 DNA reads as TGTGCCAGTAGTTATACTTCCGGTCCGGCGGGGAGCACTGAAGCTTTCTTT. Protein: CASSYTSGPAGSTEAFF. The V call is TRBV19, the J call TRBJ1-1; D unresolved. V shed 5 bases and J shed 4 bases, with 23 bases lying between them. The germline CDR1 and CDR2 sequences are LNHDA and SQIVND (reference sequence). The CDR3 is 17 amino acids.

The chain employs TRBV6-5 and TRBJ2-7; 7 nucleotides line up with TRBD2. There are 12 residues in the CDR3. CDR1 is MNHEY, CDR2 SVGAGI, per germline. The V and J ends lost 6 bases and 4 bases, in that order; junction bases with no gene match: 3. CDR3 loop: CASSPGGYEQYF. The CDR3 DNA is TGTGCCAGCAGCCCCGGGGGGTACGAGCAGTACTTC.

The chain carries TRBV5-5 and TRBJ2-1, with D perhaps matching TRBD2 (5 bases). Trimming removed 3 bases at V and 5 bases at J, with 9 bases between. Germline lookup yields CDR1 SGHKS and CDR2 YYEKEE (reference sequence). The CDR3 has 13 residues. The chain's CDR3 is CASSSRDNNEQFF. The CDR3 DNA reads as TGTGCCAGCAGCTCGAGGGATAACAATGAGCAGTTCTTC.

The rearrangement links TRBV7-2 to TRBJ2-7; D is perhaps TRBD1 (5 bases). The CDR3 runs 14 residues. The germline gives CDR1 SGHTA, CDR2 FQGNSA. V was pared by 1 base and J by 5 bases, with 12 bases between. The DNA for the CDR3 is TGTGCCAGCAGCTTAGGGGGCGATAAGCACGAGCAGTACTTC. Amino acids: CASSLGGDKHEQYF. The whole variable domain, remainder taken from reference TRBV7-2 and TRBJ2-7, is GAGVSQSPSNKVTEKGKDVELRCDPISGHTALYWYRQSLGQGLEFLIYFQGNSAPDKSGLPSDRFSAERTGGSVSTLTIQRTQQEDSAVYLCASSLGGDKHEQYFGPGTRLTVT.

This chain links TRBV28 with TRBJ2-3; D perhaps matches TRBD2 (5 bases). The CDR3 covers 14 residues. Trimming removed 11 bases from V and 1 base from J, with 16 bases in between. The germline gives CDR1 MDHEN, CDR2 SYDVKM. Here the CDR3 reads CAGRRGLGTDTQYF. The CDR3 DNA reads TGTGCCGGCCGACGCGGGCTGGGCACAGATACGCAGTATTTT.

The CDR3 is CASRRQGVWNQPQHF. CDR3 nucleotide sequence: TGTGCCAGCAGACGACAGGGAGTTTGGAATCAGCCCCAGCATTTT. This chain joins TRBV28 and TRBJ1-5; 7 nucleotides align to TRBD1. Germline trimming cut 6 bases from V and 4 bases from J; bases unmatched to any gene: 9. This CDR3 contains 15 residues. Germline V gives CDR1 MDHEN, CDR2 SYDVKM. Together with reference TRBV28 and TRBJ1-5, the CDR3 gives the full variable domain: DVKVTQSSRYLVKRTGEKVFLECVQDMDHENMFWYRQDPGLGLRLIYFSYDVKMKEKGDIPEGYSVSREKKERFSLILESASTNQTSMYLCASRRQGVWNQPQHFGDGTRLSIL.

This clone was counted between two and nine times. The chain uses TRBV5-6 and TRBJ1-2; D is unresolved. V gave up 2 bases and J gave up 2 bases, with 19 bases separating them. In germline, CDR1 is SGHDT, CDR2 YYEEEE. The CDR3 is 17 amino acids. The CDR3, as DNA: TGTGCCAGCAGCTTCGGTTTCGGCCAGGCCACGAACTATGGCTACACCTTC. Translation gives CASSFGFGQATNYGYTF.

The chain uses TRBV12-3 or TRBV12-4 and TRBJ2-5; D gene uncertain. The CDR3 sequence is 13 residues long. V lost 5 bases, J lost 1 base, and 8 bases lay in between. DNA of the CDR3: TGTGCCAGCAGTCGAGGCAGCCAAGAGACCCAGTACTTC. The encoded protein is CASSRGSQETQYF.

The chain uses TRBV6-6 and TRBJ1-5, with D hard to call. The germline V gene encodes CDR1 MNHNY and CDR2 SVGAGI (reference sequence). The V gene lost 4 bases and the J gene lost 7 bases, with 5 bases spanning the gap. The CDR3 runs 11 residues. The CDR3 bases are TGTGCCAGCAGTTCGGAGCAGCCCCAGCATTTT. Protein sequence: CASSSEQPQHF.

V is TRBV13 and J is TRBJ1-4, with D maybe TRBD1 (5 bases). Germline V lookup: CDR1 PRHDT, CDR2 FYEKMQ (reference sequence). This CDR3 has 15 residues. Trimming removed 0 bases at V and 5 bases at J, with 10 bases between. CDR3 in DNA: TGTGCCAGCAGCTTAGGTGGGGGAGGCAATGAAAAACTGTTTTTT. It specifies CASSLGGGGNEKLFF.

CDR3 DNA: TGTGCCAGCAGCGTAGCTGGCCTAGCGGGAGGGTCCCCCAACGAGCAGTACTTC. This gives the protein CASSVAGLAGGSPNEQYF. This chain uses TRBV9 with TRBJ2-7; the match to TRBD2 covers 12 bases. CDR3 length equals 18 residues. With V trimmed by 0 bases and J by 5 bases, 12 bases remained unmatched. Per the germline V gene, CDR1 is SGDLS and CDR2 is YYNGEE.

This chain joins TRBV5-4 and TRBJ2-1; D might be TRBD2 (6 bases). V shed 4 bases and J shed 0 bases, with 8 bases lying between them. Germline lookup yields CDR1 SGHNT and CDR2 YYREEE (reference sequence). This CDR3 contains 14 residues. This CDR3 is CASSPGGSYNEQFF. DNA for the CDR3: TGTGCCAGCAGCCCCGGGGGCTCCTACAATGAGCAGTTCTTC. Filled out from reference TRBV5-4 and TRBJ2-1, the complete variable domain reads ETGVTQSPTHLIKTRGQQVTLRCSSQSGHNTVSWYQQALGQGPQFIFQYYREEENGRGNFPPRFSGLQFPNYSSELNVNALELDDSALYLCASSPGGSYNEQFFGPGTRLTVL.